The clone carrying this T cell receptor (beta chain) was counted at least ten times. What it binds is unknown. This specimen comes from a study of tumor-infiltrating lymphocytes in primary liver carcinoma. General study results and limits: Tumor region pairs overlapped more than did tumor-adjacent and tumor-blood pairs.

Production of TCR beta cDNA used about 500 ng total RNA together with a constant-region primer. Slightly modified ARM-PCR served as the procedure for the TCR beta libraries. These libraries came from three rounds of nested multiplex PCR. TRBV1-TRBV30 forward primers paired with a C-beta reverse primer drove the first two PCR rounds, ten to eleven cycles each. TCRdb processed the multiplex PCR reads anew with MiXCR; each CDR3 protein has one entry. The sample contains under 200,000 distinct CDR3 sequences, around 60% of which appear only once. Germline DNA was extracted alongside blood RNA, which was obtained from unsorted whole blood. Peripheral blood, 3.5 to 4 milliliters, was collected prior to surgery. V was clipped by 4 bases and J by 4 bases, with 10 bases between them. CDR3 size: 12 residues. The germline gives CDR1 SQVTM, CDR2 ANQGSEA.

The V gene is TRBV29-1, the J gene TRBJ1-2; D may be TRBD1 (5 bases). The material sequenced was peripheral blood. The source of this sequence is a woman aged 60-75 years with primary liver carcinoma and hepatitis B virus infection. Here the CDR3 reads CSVADRSYGYTF. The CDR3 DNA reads TGCAGCGTTGCAGACAGATCCTATGGCTACACCTTC.